A single sample gave rise to the 24 T cell receptor beta chains below, sequenced in a study of shared clonotypes between healthy human individuals. Naive CD8 isolation took CD45RO-negative cells positively selected for CCR7 and excluded terminally differentiated effector memory CD45RA+ cells. The assay was immunoSEQ multiplex PCR, and TCRdb's table has in-frame clones only and misses some. The data show millions of clones, roughly 94% seen once. The specimen was naive CD8+ T cells sorted from blood. The source is a young man in good health.

The V gene is TRBV7-8, the J gene TRBJ2-3; D is undetermined. This CDR3 spans 11 amino acids. The V and J ends lost 8 bases and 6 bases respectively, with 9 bases between them. CDR1 and CDR2 (germline): SGHVS, FQNEAQ. The CDR3 DNA reads TGTGCCAGCCTTGGTAGCGATACGCAGTATTTT. Encoded protein: CASLGSDTQYF.

The chain employs TRBV6-5 and TRBJ1-1; no clear D. This CDR3 comprises 15 residues. V dropped 7 bases and J dropped 1 base, with 16 bases sitting between them. Germline V gives CDR1 MNHEY, CDR2 SVGAGI. The CDR3 is CASKELYRENTEAFF. CDR3 coding DNA: TGTGCCAGCAAGGAACTCTATAGGGAGAACACTGAAGCTTTCTTT.

The CDR3 DNA is TGCGCCAGCAGCCAAGATTCGTACGGGTCTTACGAGCAGTACTTC. Its protein product is CASSQDSYGSYEQYF. V is TRBV4-1 and J is TRBJ2-7; no clear D gene. Germline V gene sequence: CDR1 MGHRA, CDR2 YSYEKL. The CDR3 runs to 15 residues. Trimming left V 0 bases short and J 4 bases short, with 13 bases between.

The DNA for the CDR3 is TGTGCCAGCAGCACCGGGACTAGCGGGCGGAACACCGGGGAGCTGTTTTTT. Amino acid sequence: CASSTGTSGRNTGELFF. The chain is built from TRBV7-8 and TRBJ2-2; 12 bases align to TRBD2. This CDR3 is 17 amino acids long. J gave up 1 base and V 5 bases, and 5 bases lay outside the gene matches. The germline gives CDR1 SGHVS, CDR2 FQNEAQ.

This clone was recorded a few times. CDR3 residues: CASGDRAASYEQYF. In nucleotides, the CDR3 is TGTGCCAGCGGGGACAGGGCGGCCTCCTACGAGCAGTACTTC. The chain uses TRBV2 and TRBJ2-7; 9 nucleotides agree with TRBD1. The length of the CDR3 is 14 residues. Losses at the gene ends were 8 bases for V and 0 bases for J; bases not matched to a gene: 5. CDR1 and CDR2 (germline): SNHLY, FYNNEI.

The chain recombines TRBV27 with TRBJ2-5; TRBD2 aligns across 8 bases. This CDR3 has 16 amino acids. The V gene's germline CDR1 is MNHEY and CDR2 SMNVEV (reference sequence). Trimming took 5 bases from V and 5 from J; bases not matched to a gene: 13. The CDR3 loop reads CASSVRGGGFPETQYF. CDR3 DNA sequence: TGTGCCAGCAGTGTTCGGGGCGGGGGGTTCCCTGAGACCCAGTACTTC.

With regard to this clone: Other DNA sequences within the sample encode an identical CDR3. The chain couples TRBV30 to TRBJ2-1, with D perhaps matching TRBD1 (5 bases). The CDR3 extends over 13 amino acids. Germline assignment: CDR1 GTSNPN and CDR2 SVGIG (reference sequence). V lost 2 bases and J lost 4, with 9 bases in between. The CDR3 reads CAWSLDSYNEQFF. Here the CDR3 DNA reads TGTGCCTGGAGTCTCGACAGTTACAATGAGCAGTTCTTC.

Regarding this clone: Other DNA sequences within the sample encode an identical CDR3. The chain joins TRBV9 to TRBJ1-2; D gene uncertain. The germline CDR1 and CDR2 sequences are SGDLS and YYNGEE. Trimming removed 1 base from V and 2 bases from J, with 6 bases in between. This CDR3 region has 13 residues. CDR3 bases: TGTGCCAGCAGCGTAACGGGGAACTATGGCTACACCTTC. Its translation: CASSVTGNYGYTF.

This chain links TRBV19 with TRBJ1-1; D remains unclear. V was pared by 1 base and J by 0 bases, with 12 bases between. Germline CDR1 reads LNHDA; CDR2 reads SQIVND (reference sequence). The CDR3 has 16 amino acids. CDR3 sequence: CASSIVGAGLNTEAFF. The CDR3 region has the DNA TGTGCCAGTAGTATAGTTGGAGCGGGTCTGAACACTGAAGCTTTCTTT.

The chain combines TRBV11-2 with TRBJ2-1; 9 bases agree with TRBD2. V shed 0 bases and J 8 bases; nucleotides not matched to a gene: 8. The V gene's germline CDR1 is SGHAT and CDR2 FQNNGV. The length of the CDR3 is 16 residues. The CDR3 nucleotides read TGTGCCAGCAGCTTAGACGGCGGGGGGGAACCCGATGAGCAGTTCTTC. Its translation is CASSLDGGGEPDEQFF.

On this clone: The junction does not match germline at one end; this may be a read error. V gene TRBV10-2 combines with J gene TRBJ2-2, with D perhaps matching TRBD2 (5 bases). The germline V gene encodes CDR1 WSHSY and CDR2 SAAADI. The CDR3 loop spans 14 amino acids. CDR3 in amino acids: CASSVAANTGELLF. As DNA, the CDR3 is TGCGCCAGCAGTGTTGCAGCCAACACCGGGGAGCTGCTTTTT.

This clone has just one count. V usage is TRBV6-5 and J usage is TRBJ2-2; 7 nucleotides agree with TRBD2. Per germline, CDR1 MNHEY and CDR2 SVGAGI. Unmatched junction bases numbered 7, after V lost 4 bases and J lost 5 bases. This CDR3 spans 15 amino acids. The CDR3 nucleotides read TGTGCCAGCAGTTCCCGGGACTATGGGACCGGGGAGCTGTTTTTT. Its protein is CASSSRDYGTGELFF.

V gene TRBV4-3 combines with J gene TRBJ1-2; TRBD1 is a possible D gene (6 bases). Germline CDR1 LGHNA, CDR2 YSLEER. V lost 0 bases, J lost 4 bases, and 18 bases lay in between. The CDR3 is 17 amino acids. CDR3 in amino acids: CASSQDGDLDRLYGYTF. DNA for the CDR3: TGCGCCAGCAGCCAAGATGGAGACTTGGACAGACTCTATGGCTACACCTTC.

The chain uses TRBV27 and TRBJ2-3, with D perhaps TRBD2 (6 bases). Germline V lookup: CDR1 MNHEY, CDR2 SMNVEV (reference sequence). The CDR3 has 14 residues. With 10 bases removed from V and 0 bases from J, the gap between germline ends came to 14 bases. DNA of the CDR3: TGTGCCACCGCAGTGGAGGGGAGCACAGATACGCAGTATTTT. Its protein is CATAVEGSTDTQYF.

The genes are TRBV4-1 and TRBJ2-2, with D perhaps being TRBD1 or TRBD2 (5 bases each). The CDR3 spans 17 residues. Germline CDR1 is MGHRA and CDR2 is YSYEKL. The V gene lost 1 base and the J gene lost 0 bases, with 12 bases spanning the gap. The CDR3 DNA follows: TGCGCCAGCAGCCAAGCCGAGCCGGGACCGAACACCGGGGAGCTGTTTTTT. Translated: CASSQAEPGPNTGELFF.

This chain connects TRBV7-9 to TRBJ2-2; D perhaps matches TRBD2 (5 bases). Looked up from germline, CDR1 is SEHNR and CDR2 is FQNEAQ (reference sequence). V was shortened by 1 base and J by 3 bases, with 9 bases between the two germline ends. The CDR3 has 15 residues. Here the CDR3 DNA reads TGTGCCAGCAGCTTAGGGGAGTCGGACACCGGGGAGCTGTTTTTT. Its translation is CASSLGESDTGELFF.

With regard to this clone: Other DNA sequences in this sample translate to the same CDR3. CDR3 coding DNA: TGCGCCAGCAGCTTGGCCGGGGAGGGTGGCTATGGCTACACCTTC. Translating it yields CASSLAGEGGYGYTF. The chain is built from TRBV5-1 and TRBJ1-2; D is undetermined. The V and J ends lost 0 bases and 4 bases respectively, with 13 bases between them. Per the germline V gene, CDR1 is SGHRS and CDR2 is YFSETQ. This CDR3 contains 15 residues.

CDR3 region: CASSLRLLPSLLSNTGELFF. The CDR3 DNA sequence: TGTGCCAGCAGCCTCCGACTCCTACCATCCCTCCTATCGAACACCGGGGAGCTGTTTTTT. The rearrangement joins TRBV14 to TRBJ2-2; D gene unclear. Germline V lookup: CDR1 SGHDN, CDR2 FVKESK. The CDR3 runs 20 residues. The ends were cut back, 4 bases at V and 0 bases at J, with 24 bases in the middle.

This clone was found once. The same CDR3 also results from other DNA sequences found in this sample. V usage is TRBV13 and J usage is TRBJ2-1, with 11 bases lining up with TRBD2. The V and J ends lost 0 bases and 0 bases, in that order; junction bases with no gene match: 4. CDR3 length: 18 amino acids. Germline CDR1 reads PRHDT; CDR2 reads FYEKMQ (reference sequence). CDR3 amino acids: CASSLGLAGGSSYNEQFF. CDR3 nucleotides: TGTGCCAGCAGCTTAGGGCTAGCGGGAGGCAGCTCCTACAATGAGCAGTTCTTC.

The rearrangement links TRBV7-2 to TRBJ2-5, with 7 bases that match TRBD1. Trimming at V came to 2 bases and at J to 2 bases, leaving 2 bases not matched to a gene. Germline V CDR1 and CDR2: SGHTA, FQGNSA. This CDR3 contains 14 residues. CDR3 residues: CASSLWDRQETQYF. CDR3 bases: TGTGCCAGCAGCTTATGGGACAGACAAGAGACCCAGTACTTC.

The genes are TRBV14 and TRBJ2-7, with 8 bases aligning to TRBD2. Per the germline V gene, CDR1 is SGHDN and CDR2 is FVKESK. V shed 1 base and J 5 bases; nucleotides not matched to a gene: 7. This CDR3 spans 15 amino acids. The CDR3 nucleotides are TGTGCCAGCAGCCAAGCGACTAGCGCCCTAGACGAGCAGTACTTC. Its protein is CASSQATSALDEQYF.

The chain is built from TRBV27 and TRBJ2-7, with TRBD1 identical over 8 bases. V shed 5 bases, J shed 0 bases, and the junction held 12 bases outside the gene matches. The CDR3 runs to 17 residues. Per the germline V gene, CDR1 is MNHEY and CDR2 is SMNVEV (reference sequence). The CDR3 DNA reads TGTGCCAGCAGTGCAAATCCGGACAGGGCAAGCTCCTACGAGCAGTACTTC. Its translation: CASSANPDRASSYEQYF.

This CDR3 reads CASSEGGLAAYEQYF. Written as DNA, the CDR3 is TGTGCCAGCAGCGAGGGGGGACTAGCGGCCTACGAGCAGTACTTC. The chain couples TRBV13 to TRBJ2-7; 11 bases are a match to TRBD2. Trimming at V came to 5 bases and at J to 2 bases, leaving 5 bases not matched to a gene. Per germline, CDR1 PRHDT and CDR2 FYEKMQ (reference sequence). This CDR3 contains 15 residues.

The rearrangement links TRBV9 to TRBJ1-1, with TRBD1 as a possible D gene (6 bases). V dropped 0 bases and J dropped 5 bases, with 11 bases sitting between them. The CDR3 loop spans 14 amino acids. The V gene's germline CDR1 is SGDLS and CDR2 YYNGEE. CDR3 nucleotide sequence: TGTGCCAGCAGCGTAGAGGGGGTACGGACTGAAGCTTTCTTT. Translated: CASSVEGVRTEAFF. Looking up the rest from reference TRBV9 and TRBJ1-1 gives the full variable domain: DSGVTQTPKHLITATGQRVTLRCSPRSGDLSVYWYQQSLDQGLQFLIQYYNGEERAKGNILERFSAQQFPDLHSELNLSSLELGDSALYFCASSVEGVRTEAFFGQGTRLTVV.